The clone carrying this TCR beta chain was seen only a few times. Its specificity is not known. This specimen comes from a study of T cell repertoires in cytomegalovirus infection. Broader study findings: Ex vivo responses were dominated by HLA-C-restricted CMV-specific TCR beta clonotypes.

TCRdb itself ran the reads through MiXCR, one entry per CDR3 protein. The sample holds more than 110,000 distinct CDR3 sequences; more than 30% are singletons and the top ten take 45% to 55%. CDR3 length: 13 residues. Trimming stripped 6 bases from V and 1 base from J, with 9 bases between. Germline values: CDR1 SNHLY, CDR2 FYNNEI. The V call is TRBV2, the J call TRBJ2-5; no reliable D call. Source: CD8+ T cells from cultured PBMCs, taken from culture after CMV antigen stimulation. This clonotype was sampled from a human donor in good health (CMV status not recorded). Some clones in this sample may be carry-over from other donors' samples. For the CDR3, the DNA is TGTGCCAGCAGGGTCCTAGGCCAAGAGACCCAGTACTTC. Its protein is CASRVLGQETQYF.